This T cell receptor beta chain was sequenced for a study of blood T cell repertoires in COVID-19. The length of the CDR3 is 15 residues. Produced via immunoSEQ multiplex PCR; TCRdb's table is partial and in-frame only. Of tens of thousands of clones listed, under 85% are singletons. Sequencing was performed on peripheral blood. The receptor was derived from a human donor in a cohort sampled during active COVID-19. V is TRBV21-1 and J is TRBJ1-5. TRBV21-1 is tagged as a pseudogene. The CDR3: CASSKELRKNQPQHF. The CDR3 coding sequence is TGTGCCAGCAGCAAAGAGCTCCGAAAAAATCAGCCCCAGCATTTT.